This paragraph covers one TCR beta chain sequence. The antigen is not known. With survey level as its setting, the immunoSEQ assay was v3.0. The repertoire was sequenced with immunoSEQ multiplex PCR; TCRdb's copy has only in-frame clones and lacks some. The sample records tens of thousands of clones, approximately 94% being singletons. Per germline, CDR1 LGHNA and CDR2 YNFKEQ. Trimming left V 0 bases short and J 0 bases short, with 6 bases between. The CDR3 extends over 16 amino acids. The data derive from a study of long-term antiretroviral therapy in people with HIV. General study points: When set beside controls, HIV repertoires had CDR3 length ranges that were narrower. Clones that had undergone expansion before ART prevailed in the repertoire throughout all time points.

Donors needed at least one pre-ART PBMC sample plus at least two post-ART samples. The specimen comprised unsorted PBMCs, sampled 4.1 years after starting antiretroviral therapy. The sequence came from a woman between 50 and 59 years old with HIV. This sequence joins TRBV4-2 and TRBJ1-6, with D unresolved. CDR3 loop: CASSQDSGSYNSPLHF. The CDR3 DNA reads as TGTGCCAGCAGCCAAGATTCCGGCTCCTATAATTCACCCCTCCACTTT.